The 4 T cell receptor beta chains reported below all come from one sample, sequenced in a study of early T cells in non-severe SARS-CoV-2 infection. TCRdb reprocessed the 5' RACE reads via MiXCR and lists one record per CDR3 protein. The table lists tens of thousands of distinct CDR3 sequences, roughly 12% of them singletons. Sequencing used whole blood, obtained at baseline. The source of these receptors is an adult who was a healthcare worker with PCR-confirmed SARS-CoV-2 infection or an uninfected control (not recorded which).

Only one count was recorded for this clonotype. Here the CDR3 DNA reads TGTGCCAGCAGTTCCGGGACGACGATTCTAGCCAAAAACATTCAGTACTTC. Translated, it gives CASSSGTTILAKNIQYF. V and J are TRBV2 and TRBJ2-4; D assignment may be TRBD1 or TRBD2 (5 bases each). V shed 5 bases and J shed 0 bases, with 17 bases lying between them. The CDR3 loop spans 17 amino acids. CDR1 and CDR2 (germline): SNHLY, FYNNEI. Using reference TRBV2 and TRBJ2-4 for the parts outside the CDR3, the full variable domain is EPEVTQTPSHQVTQMGQEVILRCVPISNHLYFYWYRQILGQKVEFLVSFYNNEISEKSEIFDDQFSVERPDGSNFTLKIRSTKLEDSAMYFCASSSGTTILAKNIQYFGAGTRLSVL.

V usage is TRBV7-2 and J usage is TRBJ2-1; TRBD1 aligns across 9 bases. CDR3 size: 15 residues. After removal of 1 base from V and 7 bases from J, the junction contained 5 bases not matched to a gene. CDR1 and CDR2 from the germline V gene are SGHTA and FQGNSA. For the CDR3, the DNA is TGTGCCAGCAGCTTAGAACAGGGGGCGTTAAATGAGCAGTTCTTC. Translated, it gives CASSLEQGALNEQFF.

This chain joins TRBV7-9 and TRBJ1-2; D might be TRBD1 (5 bases). Per the germline V gene, CDR1 is SEHNR and CDR2 is FQNEAQ (reference sequence). With 4 bases removed from V and 8 bases from J, the gap between germline ends came to 29 bases. The CDR3 extends over 18 amino acids. CDR3 protein: CASSSDSGQPIARGGYTF. The CDR3 DNA is TGTGCCAGCAGCTCCGATTCGGGGCAGCCCATAGCCCGTGGGGGCTACACCTTC. Based on the CDR3 plus reference TRBV7-9 and TRBJ1-2, the full variable domain is DTGVSQNPRHKITKRGQNVTFRCDPISEHNRLYWYRQTLGQGPEFLTYFQNEAQLEKSRLLSDRFSAERPKGSFSTLEIQRTEQGDSAMYLCASSSDSGQPIARGGYTFGSGTRLTVV.

The V and J genes are TRBV29-1 and TRBJ1-1; D is unclear. Trimming cost V 2 bases and J 1 base, with 8 bases left between them. CDR3 length equals 13 residues. Germline V gene lookup returns CDR1 SQVTM and CDR2 ANQGSEA. The CDR3 is CSVESSWNTEAFF. The CDR3 DNA reads TGCAGCGTTGAAAGTAGCTGGAACACTGAAGCTTTCTTT.